The clone carrying this T cell receptor beta chain was seen more than once but under ten times. Its antigen is currently unknown. The primer mix had 60 Vbeta and 13 Jbeta primers. Repertoires were generated with immunoSEQ multiplex PCR, while TCRdb's copy carries only in-frame clones and drops some. Altogether roughly 100,000 clones are present, about 80% being singletons, with the ten largest covering about 2.2%. The sample comes from a study of cytomegalovirus exposure and HLA in healthy donors. Study-wide points: Analyses of presence/absence relied on an assumption of roughly uniform sequencing depth across donors.

Germline V CDR1 and CDR2: SGHVS, FQNEAQ. This CDR3 is built from 14 residues. Trimming took 3 bases from V and 6 from J, leaving 11 bases between them. The genes are TRBV7-8 and TRBJ1-4, with unresolved D. This TCR came from a man under 40 in good health and CMV-seronegative. Sequencing was performed on PBMCs. This CDR3 reads CASSFERWYEKLFF. CDR3 nucleotide sequence: TGTGCCAGCAGCTTCGAGAGGTGGTATGAAAAACTGTTTTTT.